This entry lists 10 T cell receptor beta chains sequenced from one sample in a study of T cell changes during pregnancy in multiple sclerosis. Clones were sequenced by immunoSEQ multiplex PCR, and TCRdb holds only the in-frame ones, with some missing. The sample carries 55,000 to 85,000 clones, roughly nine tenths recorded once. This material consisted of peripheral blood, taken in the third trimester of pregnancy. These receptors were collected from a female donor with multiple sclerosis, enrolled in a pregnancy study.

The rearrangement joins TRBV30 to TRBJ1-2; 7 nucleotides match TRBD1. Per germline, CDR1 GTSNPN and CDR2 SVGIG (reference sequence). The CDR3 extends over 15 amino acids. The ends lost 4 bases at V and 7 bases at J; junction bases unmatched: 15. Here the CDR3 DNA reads TGTGCCTGGACCCCCGGAGGGGGCGGTAAAAGTGGCTACACCTTC. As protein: CAWTPGGGGKSGYTF.

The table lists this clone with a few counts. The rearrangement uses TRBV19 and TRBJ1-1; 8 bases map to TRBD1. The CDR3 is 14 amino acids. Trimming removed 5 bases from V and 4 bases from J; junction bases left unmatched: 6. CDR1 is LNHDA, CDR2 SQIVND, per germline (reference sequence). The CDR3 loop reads CASSQDRGVTEAFF. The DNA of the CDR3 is TGTGCCAGTAGTCAAGACAGGGGCGTCACTGAAGCTTTCTTT. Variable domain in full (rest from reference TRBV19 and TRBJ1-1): DGGITQSPKYLFRKEGQNVTLSCEQNLNHDAMYWYRQDPGQGLRLIYYSQIVNDFQKGDIAEGYSVSREKKESFPLTVTSAQKNPTAFYLCASSQDRGVTEAFFGQGTRLTVV.

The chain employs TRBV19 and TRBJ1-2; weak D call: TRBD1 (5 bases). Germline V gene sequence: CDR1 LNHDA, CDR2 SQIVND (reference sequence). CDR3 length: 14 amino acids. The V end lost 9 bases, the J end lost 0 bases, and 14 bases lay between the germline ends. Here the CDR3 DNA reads TGTGCCAGCCTTGATCAGGGAACTAACTATGGCTACACCTTC. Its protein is CASLDQGTNYGYTF.

CDR3 sequence: CARSFIYEQYF. The CDR3 DNA reads as TGTGCCAGAAGCTTTATCTACGAGCAGTACTTC. V gene TRBV5-3 combines with J gene TRBJ2-7; D is unresolved. TRBV5-3 qualifies as an ORF whose function is uncertain. The CDR3 runs 11 residues. Trimming took 2 bases from V and 3 from J, leaving 3 bases between them.

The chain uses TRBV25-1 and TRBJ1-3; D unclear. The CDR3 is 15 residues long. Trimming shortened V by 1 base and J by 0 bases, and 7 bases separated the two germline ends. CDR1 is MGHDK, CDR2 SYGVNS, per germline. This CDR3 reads CASSEWRSSGNTIYF. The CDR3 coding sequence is TGTGCCAGCAGTGAATGGCGGAGCTCTGGAAACACCATATATTTT.

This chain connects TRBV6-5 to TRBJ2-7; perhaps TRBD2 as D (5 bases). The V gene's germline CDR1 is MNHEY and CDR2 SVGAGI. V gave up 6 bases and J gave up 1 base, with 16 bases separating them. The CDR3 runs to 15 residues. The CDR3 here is CASRPTLGLSYEQYF. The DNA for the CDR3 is TGTGCCAGCAGACCCACCCTCGGACTGTCCTACGAGCAGTACTTC.

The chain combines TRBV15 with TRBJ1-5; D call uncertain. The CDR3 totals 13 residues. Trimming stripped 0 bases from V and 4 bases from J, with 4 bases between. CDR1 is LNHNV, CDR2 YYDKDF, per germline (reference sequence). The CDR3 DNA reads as TGTGCCACCAGCAGAGATATAAATCAGCCCCAGCATTTT. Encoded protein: CATSRDINQPQHF.

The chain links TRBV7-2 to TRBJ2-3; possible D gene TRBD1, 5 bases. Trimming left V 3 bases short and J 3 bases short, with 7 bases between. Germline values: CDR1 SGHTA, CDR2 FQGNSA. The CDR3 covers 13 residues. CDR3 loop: CASSFRVTDTQYF. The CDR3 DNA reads TGTGCCAGCAGCTTCAGGGTGACAGATACGCAGTATTTT.

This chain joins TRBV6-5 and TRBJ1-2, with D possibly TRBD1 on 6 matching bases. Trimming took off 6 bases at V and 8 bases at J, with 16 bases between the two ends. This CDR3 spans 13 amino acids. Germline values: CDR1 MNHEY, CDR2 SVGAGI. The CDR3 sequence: CASSRTDSVGYTF. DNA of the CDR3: TGTGCCAGCAGCAGGACAGATTCCGTAGGCTACACCTTC.

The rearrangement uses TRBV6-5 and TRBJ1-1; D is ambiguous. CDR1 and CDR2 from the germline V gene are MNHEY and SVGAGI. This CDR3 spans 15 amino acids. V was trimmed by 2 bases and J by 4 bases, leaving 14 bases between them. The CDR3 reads CASSYDRGIGTEAFF. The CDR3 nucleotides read TGTGCCAGCAGTTACGACCGAGGGATCGGCACTGAAGCTTTCTTT.